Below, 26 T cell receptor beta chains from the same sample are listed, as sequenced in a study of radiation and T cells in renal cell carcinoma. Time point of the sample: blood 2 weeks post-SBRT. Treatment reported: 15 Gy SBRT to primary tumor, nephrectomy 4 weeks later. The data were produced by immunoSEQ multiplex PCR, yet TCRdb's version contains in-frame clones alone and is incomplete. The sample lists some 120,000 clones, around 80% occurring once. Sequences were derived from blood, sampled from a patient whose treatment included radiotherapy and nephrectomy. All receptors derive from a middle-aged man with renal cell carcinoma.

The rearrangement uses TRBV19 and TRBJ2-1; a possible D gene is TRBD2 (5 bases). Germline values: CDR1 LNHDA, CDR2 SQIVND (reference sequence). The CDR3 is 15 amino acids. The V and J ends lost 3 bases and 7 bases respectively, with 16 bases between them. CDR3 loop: CASSISGVIYNEQFF. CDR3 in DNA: TGTGCCAGTAGTATCTCCGGGGTAATCTATAATGAGCAGTTCTTC.

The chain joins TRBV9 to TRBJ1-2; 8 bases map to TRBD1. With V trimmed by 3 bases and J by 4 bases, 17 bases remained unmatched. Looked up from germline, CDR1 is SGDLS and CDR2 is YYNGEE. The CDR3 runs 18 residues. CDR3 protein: CASSADSWRTGFTYGYTF. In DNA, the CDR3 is TGTGCCAGCAGCGCCGACTCTTGGAGGACAGGGTTTACCTATGGCTACACCTTC. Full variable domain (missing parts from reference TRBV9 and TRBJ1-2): DSGVTQTPKHLITATGQRVTLRCSPRSGDLSVYWYQQSLDQGLQFLIQYYNGEERAKGNILERFSAQQFPDLHSELNLSSLELGDSALYFCASSADSWRTGFTYGYTFGSGTRLTVV.

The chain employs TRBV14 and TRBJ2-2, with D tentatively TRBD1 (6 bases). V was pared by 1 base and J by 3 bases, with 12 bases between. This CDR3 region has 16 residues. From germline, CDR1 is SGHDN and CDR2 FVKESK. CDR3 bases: TGTGCCAGCAGCCAAGGTTACAGGGTTTACACCGGGGAGCTGTTTTTT. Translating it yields CASSQGYRVYTGELFF.

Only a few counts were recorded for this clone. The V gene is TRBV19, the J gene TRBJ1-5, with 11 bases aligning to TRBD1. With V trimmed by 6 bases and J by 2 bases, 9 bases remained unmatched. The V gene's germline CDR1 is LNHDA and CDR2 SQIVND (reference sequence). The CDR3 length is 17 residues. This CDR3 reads CASSKDRGRVGNQPQHF. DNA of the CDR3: TGTGCCAGTAGCAAGGACAGGGGGCGGGTTGGCAATCAGCCCCAGCATTTT. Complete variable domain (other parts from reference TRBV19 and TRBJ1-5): DGGITQSPKYLFRKEGQNVTLSCEQNLNHDAMYWYRQDPGQGLRLIYYSQIVNDFQKGDIAEGYSVSREKKESFPLTVTSAQKNPTAFYLCASSKDRGRVGNQPQHFGDGTRLSIL.

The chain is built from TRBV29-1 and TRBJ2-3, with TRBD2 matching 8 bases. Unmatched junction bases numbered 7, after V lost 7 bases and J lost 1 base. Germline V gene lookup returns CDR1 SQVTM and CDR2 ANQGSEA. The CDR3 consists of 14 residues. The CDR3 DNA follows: TGCAGCGGGGAGCCGGGACTAGGCACAGATACGCAGTATTTT. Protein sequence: CSGEPGLGTDTQYF.

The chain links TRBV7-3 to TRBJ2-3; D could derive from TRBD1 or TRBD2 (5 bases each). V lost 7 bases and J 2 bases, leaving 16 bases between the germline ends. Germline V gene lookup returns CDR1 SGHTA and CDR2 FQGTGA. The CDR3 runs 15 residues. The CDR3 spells CASTLGPKYTDTQYF. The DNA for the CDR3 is TGTGCCAGCACCCTGGGACCGAAATACACAGATACGCAGTATTTT.

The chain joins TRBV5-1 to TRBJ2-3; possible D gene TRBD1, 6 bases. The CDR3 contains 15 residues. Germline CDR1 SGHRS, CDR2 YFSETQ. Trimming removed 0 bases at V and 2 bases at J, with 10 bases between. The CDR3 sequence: CASSLGGQNTDTQYF. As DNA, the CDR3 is TGCGCCAGCAGCTTGGGCGGACAGAACACAGATACGCAGTATTTT.

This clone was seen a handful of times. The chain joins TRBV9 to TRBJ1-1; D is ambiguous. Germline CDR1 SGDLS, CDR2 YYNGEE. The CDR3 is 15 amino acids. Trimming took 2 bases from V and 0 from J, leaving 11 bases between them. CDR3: CASSVSAGLNTEAFF. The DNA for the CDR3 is TGTGCCAGCAGCGTCAGTGCCGGGCTGAACACTGAAGCTTTCTTT. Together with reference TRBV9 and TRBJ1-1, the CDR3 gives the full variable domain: DSGVTQTPKHLITATGQRVTLRCSPRSGDLSVYWYQQSLDQGLQFLIQYYNGEERAKGNILERFSAQQFPDLHSELNLSSLELGDSALYFCASSVSAGLNTEAFFGQGTRLTVV.

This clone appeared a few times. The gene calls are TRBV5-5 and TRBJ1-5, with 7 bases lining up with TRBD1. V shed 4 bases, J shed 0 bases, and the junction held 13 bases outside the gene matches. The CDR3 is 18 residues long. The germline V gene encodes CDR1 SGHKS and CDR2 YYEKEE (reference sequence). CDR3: CASSLGYRGGNSNQPQHF. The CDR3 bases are TGTGCCAGCAGCCTAGGCTACAGGGGTGGGAATAGCAATCAGCCCCAGCATTTT.

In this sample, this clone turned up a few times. CDR3 sequence reads: CASSTRDRDGETQYF. CDR3 sequence (DNA): TGTGCCAGCAGTACTAGGGACAGGGATGGAGAGACCCAGTACTTC. The chain employs TRBV6-5 and TRBJ2-5; 9 nucleotides agree with TRBD1. Germline V gives CDR1 MNHEY, CDR2 SVGAGI. J lost 4 bases, V lost 5 bases, and 8 bases had no gene match. This CDR3 is built from 15 residues.

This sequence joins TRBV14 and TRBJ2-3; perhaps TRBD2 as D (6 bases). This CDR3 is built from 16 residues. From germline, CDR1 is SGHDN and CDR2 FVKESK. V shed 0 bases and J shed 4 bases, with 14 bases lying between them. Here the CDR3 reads CASSQDRASEADTQYF. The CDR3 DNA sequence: TGTGCCAGCAGCCAAGATCGGGCTAGCGAGGCAGATACGCAGTATTTT.

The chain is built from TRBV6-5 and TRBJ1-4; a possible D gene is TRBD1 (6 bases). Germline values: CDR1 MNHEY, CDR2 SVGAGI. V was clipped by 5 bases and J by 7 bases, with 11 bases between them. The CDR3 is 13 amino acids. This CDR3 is CASSDRPGEKLFF. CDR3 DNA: TGTGCCAGCAGTGACAGGCCGGGTGAAAAACTGTTTTTT.

In DNA, the CDR3 is TGTGCCAGCAGTCTGCAGGGGGCTAACACTGAAGCTTTCTTT. Amino acid sequence: CASSLQGANTEAFF. V and J are TRBV6-1 and TRBJ1-1; 8 nucleotides agree with TRBD1. Trimming cost V 5 bases and J 2 bases; bases outside gene matches: 4. Per germline, CDR1 MNHNS and CDR2 SASEGT. The CDR3 has 14 amino acids.

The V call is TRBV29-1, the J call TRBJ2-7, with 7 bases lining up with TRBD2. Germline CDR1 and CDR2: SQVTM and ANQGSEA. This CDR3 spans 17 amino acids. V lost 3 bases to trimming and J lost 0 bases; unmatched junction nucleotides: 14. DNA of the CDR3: TGCAGCGTTGACAATCGTAGCGGGCCCTCCCTCTCCTACGAGCAGTACTTC. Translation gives CSVDNRSGPSLSYEQYF.

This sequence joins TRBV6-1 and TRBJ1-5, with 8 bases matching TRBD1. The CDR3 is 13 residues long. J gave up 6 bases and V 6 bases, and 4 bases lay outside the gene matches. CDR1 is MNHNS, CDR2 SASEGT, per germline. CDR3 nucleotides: TGTGCCAGCAGCGCCAGGGGGCCTCAGCCCCAGCATTTT. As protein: CASSARGPQPQHF.

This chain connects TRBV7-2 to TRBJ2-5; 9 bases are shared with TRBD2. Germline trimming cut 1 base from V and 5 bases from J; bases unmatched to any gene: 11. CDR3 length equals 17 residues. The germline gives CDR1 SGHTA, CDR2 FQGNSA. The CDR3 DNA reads TGTGCCAGCAGCTTAGGGGCCGGGACTAGCCGATGGGAGACCCAGTACTTC. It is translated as CASSLGAGTSRWETQYF.

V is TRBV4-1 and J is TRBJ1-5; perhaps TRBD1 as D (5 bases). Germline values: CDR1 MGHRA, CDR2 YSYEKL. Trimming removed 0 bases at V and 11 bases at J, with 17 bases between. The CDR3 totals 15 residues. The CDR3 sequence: CASSQEGTGVGAQHF. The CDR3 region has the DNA TGCGCCAGCAGCCAAGAAGGTACGGGGGTAGGGGCCCAGCATTTT.

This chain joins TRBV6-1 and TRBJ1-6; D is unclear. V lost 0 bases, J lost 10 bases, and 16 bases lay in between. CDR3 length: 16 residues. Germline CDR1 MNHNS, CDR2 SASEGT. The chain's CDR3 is CASSEALAGLESPLHF. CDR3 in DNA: TGTGCCAGCAGTGAAGCGCTTGCGGGCCTAGAGTCACCCCTCCACTTT.

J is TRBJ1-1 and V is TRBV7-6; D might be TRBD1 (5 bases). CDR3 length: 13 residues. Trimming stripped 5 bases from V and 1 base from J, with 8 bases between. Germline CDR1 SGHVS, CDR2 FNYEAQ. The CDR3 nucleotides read TGTGCCAGCAGCCGAGGACAGAACACTGAAGCTTTCTTT. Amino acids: CASSRGQNTEAFF.

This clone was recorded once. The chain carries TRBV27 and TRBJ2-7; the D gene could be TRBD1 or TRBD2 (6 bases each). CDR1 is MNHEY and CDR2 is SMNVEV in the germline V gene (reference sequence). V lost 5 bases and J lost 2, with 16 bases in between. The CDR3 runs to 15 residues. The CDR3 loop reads CASSMDSRGAYEQYF. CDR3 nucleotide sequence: TGTGCCAGCAGTATGGACAGTAGGGGGGCCTACGAGCAGTACTTC.

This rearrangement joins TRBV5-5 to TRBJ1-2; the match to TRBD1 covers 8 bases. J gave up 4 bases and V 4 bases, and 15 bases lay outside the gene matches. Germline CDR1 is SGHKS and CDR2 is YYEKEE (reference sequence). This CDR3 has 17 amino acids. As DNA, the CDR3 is TGTGCCAGCAGCCGCCGAGGAACCCAGGGGGCGACCTATGGCTACACCTTC. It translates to CASSRRGTQGATYGYTF.

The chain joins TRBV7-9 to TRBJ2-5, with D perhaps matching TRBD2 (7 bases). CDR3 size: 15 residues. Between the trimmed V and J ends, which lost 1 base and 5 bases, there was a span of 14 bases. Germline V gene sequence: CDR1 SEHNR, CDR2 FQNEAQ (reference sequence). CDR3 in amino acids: CASSLGPRGAETQYF. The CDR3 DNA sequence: TGTGCCAGCAGCTTAGGCCCCCGGGGGGCGGAGACCCAGTACTTC.

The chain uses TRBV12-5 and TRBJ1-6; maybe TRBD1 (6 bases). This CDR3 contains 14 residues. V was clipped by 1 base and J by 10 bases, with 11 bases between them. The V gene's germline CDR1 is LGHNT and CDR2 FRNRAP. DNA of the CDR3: TGTGCTAGTGGTTTGGACATCAGGGGCTCACCCCTCCACTTT. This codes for CASGLDIRGSPLHF.

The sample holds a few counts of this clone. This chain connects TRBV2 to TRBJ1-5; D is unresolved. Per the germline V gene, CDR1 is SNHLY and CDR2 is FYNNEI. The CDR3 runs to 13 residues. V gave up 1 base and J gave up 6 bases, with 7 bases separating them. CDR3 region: CASSEEVRQPQHF. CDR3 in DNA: TGTGCCAGCAGTGAAGAAGTTCGTCAGCCCCAGCATTTT.

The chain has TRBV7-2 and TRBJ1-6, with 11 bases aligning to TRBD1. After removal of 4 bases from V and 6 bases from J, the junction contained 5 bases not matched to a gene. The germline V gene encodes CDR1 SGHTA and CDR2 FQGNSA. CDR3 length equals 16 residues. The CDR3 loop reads CASSSLGQGGNSPLHF. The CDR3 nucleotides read TGTGCCAGCAGCTCTTTGGGACAGGGGGGTAATTCACCCCTCCACTTT.

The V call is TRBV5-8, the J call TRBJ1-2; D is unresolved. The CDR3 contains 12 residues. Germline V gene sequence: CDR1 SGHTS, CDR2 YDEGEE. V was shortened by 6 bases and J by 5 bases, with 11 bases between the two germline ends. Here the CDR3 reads CASNRVGYGYTF. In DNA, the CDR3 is TGTGCCAGCAACCGGGTGGGTTATGGCTACACCTTC.